Listed here are 9 T cell receptor beta chains from one sample, sequenced in a study of T cell changes during pregnancy in multiple sclerosis. The table came from immunoSEQ multiplex PCR; TCRdb's copy has only in-frame clones and leaves some out. Of about 68,000 clones listed, 75% to 95% are singletons. The sample here was peripheral blood, taken in the third trimester of pregnancy. All receptors come from a female donor with multiple sclerosis, enrolled in a pregnancy study.

DNA for the CDR3: TGTGCCAGCAGTTACGTATTTAGCGGGGGTGGTGGCGAGCAGTACTTC. Protein product: CASSYVFSGGGGEQYF. The rearrangement joins TRBV6-5 to TRBJ2-7; TRBD2 agrees at 9 bases. This CDR3 is built from 16 residues. CDR1 and CDR2 (germline): MNHEY, SVGAGI. The trim removed 2 bases at V and 6 bases at J, leaving 11 bases unmatched.

The chain uses TRBV19 and TRBJ2-1; 14 bases are shared with TRBD2. Losses at the gene ends were 3 bases for V and 7 bases for J; bases not matched to a gene: 5. This CDR3 spans 16 amino acids. CDR1 LNHDA and CDR2 SQIVND come from the germline V gene (reference sequence). DNA of the CDR3: TGTGCCAGTAGTATTAGCCGGACTAGCGGGGGGAATGAGCAGTTCTTC. Its protein is CASSISRTSGGNEQFF.

V is TRBV7-3 and J is TRBJ1-1, with D uncertain. Per germline, CDR1 SGHTA and CDR2 FQGTGA. The length of the CDR3 is 14 residues. Trimming pared 5 bases from V and 4 bases from J, leaving 14 bases between. The CDR3 reads CASSLRGVSTEAFF. As DNA, the CDR3 is TGTGCCAGCAGCCTGCGGGGTGTTAGCACTGAAGCTTTCTTT.

The chain recombines TRBV2 with TRBJ1-5; D may be TRBD1 (5 bases). The V and J ends lost 4 bases and 6 bases respectively, with 22 bases between them. Germline V lookup: CDR1 SNHLY, CDR2 FYNNEI. This CDR3 is 17 amino acids long. In DNA, the CDR3 is TGTGCCAGCAGTGTTCGTACCGCCAAGGGGTCGGGTCAGCCCCAGCATTTT. Protein product: CASSVRTAKGSGQPQHF.

This clone was detected only a few times. The V and J genes are TRBV2 and TRBJ1-1, with a weak D call TRBD1 (5 bases). Looked up from germline, CDR1 is SNHLY and CDR2 is FYNNEI. The CDR3 sequence is 13 residues long. With 4 bases removed from V and 7 bases from J, the gap between germline ends came to 13 bases. CDR3 residues: CASSGAGQGEAFF. The CDR3 DNA is TGTGCCAGCAGTGGGGCAGGGCAAGGTGAAGCTTTCTTT.

This clone was counted once. This sequence joins TRBV11-2 and TRBJ2-2; TRBD2 might be the D (5 bases). Trimming took 3 bases from V and 8 from J, leaving 16 bases between them. The CDR3 length is 15 residues. Germline CDR1 SGHAT, CDR2 FQNNGV. CDR3 sequence (DNA): TGTGCCAGCAGCTTGGGCGGGCCTCGTCGGGGGGAGCTGTTTTTT. This encodes CASSLGGPRRGELFF.

The DNA for the CDR3 is TGCGCCAGCAGCTTGGAGCCCGGGGAGACCCAGTACTTC. This encodes CASSLEPGETQYF. This chain uses TRBV5-1 with TRBJ2-5; no firm D call. This CDR3 spans 13 amino acids. The V and J ends lost 0 bases and 5 bases respectively, with 8 bases between them. The germline CDR1 and CDR2 sequences are SGHRS and YFSETQ.

The gene calls are TRBV5-1 and TRBJ2-7; TRBD2 matches at 13 bases. CDR1 and CDR2 (germline): SGHRS, YFSETQ. Trimming cost V 3 bases and J 4 bases; bases outside gene matches: 4. This CDR3 comprises 15 residues. The CDR3 DNA reads TGCGCCAGCAGCTCACTAGCGGGGGGGCCGTACGAGCAGTACTTC. Protein product: CASSSLAGGPYEQYF.

This chain uses TRBV19 with TRBJ1-1, with TRBD1 as a possible D gene (5 bases). This CDR3 spans 15 amino acids. Germline CDR1 is LNHDA and CDR2 is SQIVND (reference sequence). Trimming cost V 1 base and J 4 bases, with 13 bases left between them. The CDR3 bases are TGTGCCAGTAGTATAGGGGGCAGGGCGAGCACTGAAGCTTTCTTT. Translated: CASSIGGRASTEAFF.